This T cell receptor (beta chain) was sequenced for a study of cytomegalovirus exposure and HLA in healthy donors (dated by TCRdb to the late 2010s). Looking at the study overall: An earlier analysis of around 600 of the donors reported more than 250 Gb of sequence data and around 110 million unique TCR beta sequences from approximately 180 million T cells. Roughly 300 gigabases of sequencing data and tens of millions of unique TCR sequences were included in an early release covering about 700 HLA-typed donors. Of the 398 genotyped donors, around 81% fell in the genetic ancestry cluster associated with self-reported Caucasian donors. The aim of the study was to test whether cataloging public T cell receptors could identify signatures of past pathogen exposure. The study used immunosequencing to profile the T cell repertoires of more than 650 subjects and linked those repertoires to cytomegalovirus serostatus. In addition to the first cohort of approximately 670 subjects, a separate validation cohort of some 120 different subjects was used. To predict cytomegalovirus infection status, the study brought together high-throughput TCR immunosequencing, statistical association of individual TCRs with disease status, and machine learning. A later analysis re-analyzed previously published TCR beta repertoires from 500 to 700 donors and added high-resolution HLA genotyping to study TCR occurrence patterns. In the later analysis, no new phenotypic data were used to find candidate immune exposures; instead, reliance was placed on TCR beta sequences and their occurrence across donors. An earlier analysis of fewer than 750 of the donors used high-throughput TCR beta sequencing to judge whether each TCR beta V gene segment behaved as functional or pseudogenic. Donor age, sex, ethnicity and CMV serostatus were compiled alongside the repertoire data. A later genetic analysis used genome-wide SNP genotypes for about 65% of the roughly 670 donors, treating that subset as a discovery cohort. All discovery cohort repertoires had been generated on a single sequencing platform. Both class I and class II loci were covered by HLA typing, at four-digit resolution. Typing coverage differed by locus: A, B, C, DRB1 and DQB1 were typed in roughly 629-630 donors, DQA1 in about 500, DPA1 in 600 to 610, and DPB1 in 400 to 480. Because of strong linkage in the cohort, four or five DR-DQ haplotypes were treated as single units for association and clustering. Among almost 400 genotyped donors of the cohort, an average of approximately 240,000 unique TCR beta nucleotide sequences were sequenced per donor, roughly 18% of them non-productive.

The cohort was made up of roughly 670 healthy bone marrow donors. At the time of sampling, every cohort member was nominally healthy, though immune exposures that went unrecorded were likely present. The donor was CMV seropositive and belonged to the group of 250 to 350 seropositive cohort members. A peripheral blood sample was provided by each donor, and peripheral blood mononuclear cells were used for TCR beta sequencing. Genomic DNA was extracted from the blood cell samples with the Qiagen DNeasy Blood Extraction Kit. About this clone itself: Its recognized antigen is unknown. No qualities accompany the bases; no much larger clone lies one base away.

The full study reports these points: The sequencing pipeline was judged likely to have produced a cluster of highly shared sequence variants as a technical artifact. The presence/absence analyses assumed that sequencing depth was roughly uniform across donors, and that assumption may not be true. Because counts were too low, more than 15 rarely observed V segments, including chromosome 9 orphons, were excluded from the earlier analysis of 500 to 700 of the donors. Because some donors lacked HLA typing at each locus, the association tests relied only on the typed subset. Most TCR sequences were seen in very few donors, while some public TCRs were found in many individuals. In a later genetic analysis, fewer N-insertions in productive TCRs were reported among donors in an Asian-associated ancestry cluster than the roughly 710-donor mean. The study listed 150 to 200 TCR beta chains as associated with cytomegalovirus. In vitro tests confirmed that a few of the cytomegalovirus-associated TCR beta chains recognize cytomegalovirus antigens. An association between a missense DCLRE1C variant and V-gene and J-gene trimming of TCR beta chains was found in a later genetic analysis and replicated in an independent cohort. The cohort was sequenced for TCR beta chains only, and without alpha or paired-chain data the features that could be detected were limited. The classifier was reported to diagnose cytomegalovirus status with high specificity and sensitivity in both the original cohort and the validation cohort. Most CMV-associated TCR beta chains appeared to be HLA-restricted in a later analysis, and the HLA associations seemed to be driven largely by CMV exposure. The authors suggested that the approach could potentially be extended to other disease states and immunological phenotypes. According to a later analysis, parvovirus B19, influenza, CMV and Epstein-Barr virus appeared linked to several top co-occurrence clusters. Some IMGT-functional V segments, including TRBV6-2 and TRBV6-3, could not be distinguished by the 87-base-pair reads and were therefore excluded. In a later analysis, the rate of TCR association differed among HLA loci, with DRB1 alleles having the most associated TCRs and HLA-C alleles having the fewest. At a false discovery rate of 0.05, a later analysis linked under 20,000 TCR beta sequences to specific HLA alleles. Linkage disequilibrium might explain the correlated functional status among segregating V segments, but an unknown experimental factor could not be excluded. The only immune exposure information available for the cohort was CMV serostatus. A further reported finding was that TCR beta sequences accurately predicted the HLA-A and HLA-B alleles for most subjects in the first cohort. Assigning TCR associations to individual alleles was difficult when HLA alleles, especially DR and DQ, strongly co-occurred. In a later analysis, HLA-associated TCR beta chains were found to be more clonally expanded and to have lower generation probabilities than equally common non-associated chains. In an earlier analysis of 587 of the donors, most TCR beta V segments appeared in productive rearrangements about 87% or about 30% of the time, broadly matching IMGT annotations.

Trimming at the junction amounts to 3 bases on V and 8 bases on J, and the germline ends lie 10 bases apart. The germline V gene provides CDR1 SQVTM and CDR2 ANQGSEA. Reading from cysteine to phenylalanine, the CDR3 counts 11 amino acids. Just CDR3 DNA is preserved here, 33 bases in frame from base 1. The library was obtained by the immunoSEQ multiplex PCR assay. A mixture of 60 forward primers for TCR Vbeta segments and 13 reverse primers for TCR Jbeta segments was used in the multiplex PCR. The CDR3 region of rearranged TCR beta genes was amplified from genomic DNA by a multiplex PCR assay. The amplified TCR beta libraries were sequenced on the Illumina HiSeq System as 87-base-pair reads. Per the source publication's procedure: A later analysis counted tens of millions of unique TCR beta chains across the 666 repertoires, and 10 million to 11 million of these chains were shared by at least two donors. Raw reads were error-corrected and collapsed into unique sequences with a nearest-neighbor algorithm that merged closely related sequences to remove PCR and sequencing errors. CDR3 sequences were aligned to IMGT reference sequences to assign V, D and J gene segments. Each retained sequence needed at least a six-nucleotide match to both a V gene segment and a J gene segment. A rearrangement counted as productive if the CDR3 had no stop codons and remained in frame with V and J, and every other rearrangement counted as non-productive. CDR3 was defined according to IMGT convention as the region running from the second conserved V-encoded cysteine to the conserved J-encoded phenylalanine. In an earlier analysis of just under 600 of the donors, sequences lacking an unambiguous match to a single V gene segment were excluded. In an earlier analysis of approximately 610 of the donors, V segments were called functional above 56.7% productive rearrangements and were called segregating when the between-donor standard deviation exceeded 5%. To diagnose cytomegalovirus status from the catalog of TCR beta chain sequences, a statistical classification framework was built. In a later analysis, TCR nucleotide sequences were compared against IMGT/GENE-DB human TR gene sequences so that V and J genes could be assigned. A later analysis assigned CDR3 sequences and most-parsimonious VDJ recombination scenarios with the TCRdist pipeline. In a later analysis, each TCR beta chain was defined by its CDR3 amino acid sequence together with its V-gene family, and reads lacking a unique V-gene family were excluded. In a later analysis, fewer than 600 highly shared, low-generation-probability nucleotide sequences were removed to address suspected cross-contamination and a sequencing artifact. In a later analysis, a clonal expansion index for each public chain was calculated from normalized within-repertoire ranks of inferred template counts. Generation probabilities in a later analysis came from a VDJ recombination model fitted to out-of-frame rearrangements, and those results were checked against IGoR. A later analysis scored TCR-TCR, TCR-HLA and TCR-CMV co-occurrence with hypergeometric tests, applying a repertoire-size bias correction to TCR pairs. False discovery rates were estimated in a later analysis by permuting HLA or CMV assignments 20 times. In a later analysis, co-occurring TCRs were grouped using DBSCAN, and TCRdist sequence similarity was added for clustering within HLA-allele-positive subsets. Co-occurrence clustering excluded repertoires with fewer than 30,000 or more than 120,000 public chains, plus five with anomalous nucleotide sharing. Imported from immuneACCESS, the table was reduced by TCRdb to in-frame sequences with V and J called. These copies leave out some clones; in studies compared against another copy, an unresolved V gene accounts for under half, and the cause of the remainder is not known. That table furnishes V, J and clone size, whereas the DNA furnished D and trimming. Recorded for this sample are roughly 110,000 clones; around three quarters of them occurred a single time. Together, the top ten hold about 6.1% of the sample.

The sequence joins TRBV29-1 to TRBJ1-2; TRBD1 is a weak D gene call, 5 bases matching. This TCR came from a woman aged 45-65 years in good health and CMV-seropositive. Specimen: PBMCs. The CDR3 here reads CSVDGGSGYTF. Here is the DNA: TGCAGCGTTGACGGGGGATCAGGCTACACCTTC. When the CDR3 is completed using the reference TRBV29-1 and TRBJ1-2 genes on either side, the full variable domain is SAVISQKPSRDICQRGTSLTIQCQVDSQVTMMFWYRQQPGQSLTLIATANQGSEATYESGFVIDKFPISRPNLTFSTLTVSNMSPEDSSIYLCSVDGGSGYTFGSGTRLTVV.